Listed here are 30 T cell receptor beta chains from one sample, sequenced in a study of CD8+CD57+ T cells in acquired aplastic anemia. Genomic DNA was employed as the template in profiling TCR beta VDJ and CDR3. Each CDR3 protein gets one entry after TCRdb re-called the reads with MiXCR. The sample yields hundreds of thousands of distinct CDR3 sequences, approximately 55% seen once. The specimen was sorted CD4+, CD8+, or CD8+CD57+ T cells (not recorded which) from PBMCs. The receptors originated from a human donor with severe aplastic anemia or a healthy control (not recorded which).

This clonotype was detected many times. This chain links TRBV7-2 with TRBJ2-1; 14 bases map to TRBD2. Germline loops: CDR1 SGHTA, CDR2 FQGNSA. The CDR3 sequence is 17 residues long. V shed 3 bases, J shed 4 bases, and the junction held 5 bases outside the gene matches. The CDR3 region is CASSFSGTSGGYNEQFF. CDR3 sequence (DNA): TGTGCCAGCAGCTTTTCCGGGACTAGCGGGGGTTACAATGAGCAGTTCTTC. Full variable domain (remainder filled in from reference TRBV7-2 and TRBJ2-1): GAGVSQSPSNKVTEKGKDVELRCDPISGHTALYWYRQSLGQGLEFLIYFQGNSAPDKSGLPSDRFSAERTGGSVSTLTIQRTQQEDSAVYLCASSFSGTSGGYNEQFFGPGTRLTVL.

This clonotype was seen once. The V call is TRBV7-9, the J call TRBJ1-1; 8 bases agree with TRBD1. Germline CDR1 SEHNR, CDR2 FQNEAQ (reference sequence). Germline trimming cut 4 bases from V and 4 bases from J; bases unmatched to any gene: 5. The CDR3 length is 14 residues. The CDR3 sequence is CASSYGQGTTEAFF. CDR3 coding DNA: TGTGCCAGCAGCTATGGACAGGGTACCACTGAAGCTTTCTTT.

The sample holds many counts of this clonotype. V gene TRBV20-1 combines with J gene TRBJ1-3, with TRBD1 matching 9 bases. V gave up 4 bases and J gave up 9 bases; unmatched junction bases: 4. CDR1 and CDR2 (germline): DFQATT, SNEGSKA (reference sequence). This CDR3 contains 12 residues. CDR3 region: CSAKGTGTTIYF. CDR3 sequence (DNA): TGCAGTGCTAAGGGGACAGGGACCACCATATATTTT.

A remark on this clonotype: The junction departs from germline at one end; a sequencing error may be responsible. The CDR3, as DNA: TGTACCAGCAGCTTAGCGCGGGGGATCAAAGAGACCCAGTACTTC. It yields the protein CTSSLARGIKETQYF. V usage is TRBV7-6 and J usage is TRBJ2-5; 7 bases line up with TRBD2. Per the germline V gene, CDR1 is SGHVS and CDR2 is FNYEAQ. The CDR3 covers 15 residues. Variable domain in full (rest from reference TRBV7-6 and TRBJ2-5): GAGVSQSPRYKVTKRGQDVALRCDPISGHVSLYWYRQALGQGPEFLTYFNYEAQQDKSGLPNDRFSAERPEGSISTLTIQRTEQRDSAMYRCTSSLARGIKETQYFGPGTRLLVL.

Ten or more counts support this clonotype. The CDR3 DNA follows: TGTGCCACGAGGGGGATAGGGGAGACCCAGTACTTC. It encodes CATRGIGETQYF. The rearrangement joins TRBV6-2 or TRBV6-3 to TRBJ2-5, with D maybe TRBD1 (6 bases). Germline V gives CDR1 MNHEY, CDR2 SVGEGT. The V and J ends lost 10 bases and 5 bases respectively, with 14 bases between them. The length of the CDR3 is 12 residues.

The rearrangement joins TRBV2 to TRBJ1-6; TRBD1 is a possible D gene (5 bases). Germline-derived CDR1 and CDR2 are SNHLY and FYNNEI. Trimming left V 4 bases short and J 6 bases short, with 10 bases between. This CDR3 is 14 amino acids long. CDR3 bases: TGTGCCAGCAGTGGCCGGGGGGGTAATTCACCCCTCCACTTT. It specifies CASSGRGGNSPLHF.

This rearrangement joins TRBV19 to TRBJ1-2; maybe TRBD1 (5 bases). The germline V and J ends were trimmed by 3 bases and 7 bases, with 21 bases remaining between them. The CDR3 sequence is 16 residues long. Germline loops: CDR1 LNHDA, CDR2 SQIVND (reference sequence). The CDR3 is CASSMGPIKPSSGYTF. As DNA, the CDR3 is TGTGCCAGTAGTATGGGGCCTATTAAACCCTCTAGTGGCTACACCTTC.

The CDR3 DNA reads as TGTGCCAGTAGTATAGATTGGGGGGATCAGCCCCAGCATTTT. Translation: CASSIDWGDQPQHF. The chain uses TRBV19 and TRBJ1-5, with D tentatively TRBD1 (5 bases). Germline CDR1 and CDR2: LNHDA and SQIVND (reference sequence). V lost 0 bases and J lost 5, with 8 bases in between. CDR3 length: 14 amino acids.

This clonotype was found a few times. The chain employs TRBV7-8 and TRBJ2-7; D is uncertain. Trimming pared 2 bases from V and 3 bases from J, leaving 8 bases between. Germline V gene sequence: CDR1 SGHVS, CDR2 FQNEAQ. CDR3 size: 13 residues. The CDR3 nucleotides are TGTGCCAGCAGCTTATTCCAGGACTACGAGCAGTACTTC. Protein product: CASSLFQDYEQYF.

On this clonotype itself: Germline and junction disagree at one end, which may indicate a read error. V is TRBV5-1 and J is TRBJ1-6, with D maybe TRBD1 (5 bases). Germline CDR1 is SGHRS and CDR2 is YFSETQ. The CDR3 contains 16 residues. CDR3 DNA sequence: TGTGCCAGCAGCTTAGGTGGACACGCCTATAACTCACCCCTCCACTTT. This gives the protein CASSLGGHAYNSPLHF.

This chain joins TRBV20-1 and TRBJ1-5; D uncertain. The V gene lost 1 base and the J gene lost 0 bases, with 7 bases spanning the gap. The CDR3 length is 14 residues. Looked up from germline, CDR1 is DFQATT and CDR2 is SNEGSKA (reference sequence). The CDR3 DNA reads TGCAGTGCTAGAGGTCTAGATAGCAATCAGCCCCAGCATTTT. Protein sequence: CSARGLDSNQPQHF.

This clonotype occurred many times. The chain links TRBV7-8 to TRBJ2-1, with D possibly being TRBD1 or TRBD2 (6 bases each). Per the germline V gene, CDR1 is SGHVS and CDR2 is FQNEAQ. Trimming left V 5 bases short and J 5 bases short, with 16 bases between. This CDR3 comprises 15 residues. CDR3 sequence reads: CASSMLGGFNNEQFF. In DNA form, the CDR3 reads TGTGCCAGCAGCATGTTGGGGGGCTTTAACAATGAGCAGTTCTTC.

V and J are TRBV25-1 and TRBJ2-2; 8 bases fit TRBD2. There are 16 residues in the CDR3. The trim removed 5 bases at V and 0 bases at J, leaving 5 bases unmatched. Germline CDR1 MGHDK, CDR2 SYGVNS. The CDR3 DNA reads TGTGCCAGCAGTTCCTATAGCGGGACGAACACCGGGGAGCTGTTTTTT. Its translation: CASSSYSGTNTGELFF.

This clonotype has a handful of counts. The V call is TRBV5-5, the J call TRBJ2-3; a possible D gene is TRBD2 (6 bases). There are 15 residues in the CDR3. Germline V lookup: CDR1 SGHKS, CDR2 YYEKEE (reference sequence). Trimming took off 9 bases at V and 0 bases at J, with 17 bases between the two ends. CDR3 nucleotide sequence: TGTGCCATCAGTGGCCTGGGGACTAGCACAGATACGCAGTATTTT. Translating it yields CAISGLGTSTDTQYF. Combining the CDR3 with reference TRBV5-5 and TRBJ2-3 gives the whole variable domain DAGVTQSPTHLIKTRGQQVTLRCSPISGHKSVSWYQQVLGQGPQFIFQYYEKEERGRGNFPDRFSARQFPNYSSELNVNALLLGDSALYLCAISGLGTSTDTQYFGPGTRLTVL.

This clonotype was recorded at least ten times. The chain couples TRBV24-1 to TRBJ2-2, with D tentatively TRBD1 (6 bases). The CDR3 is made up of 15 amino acids. Germline CDR1 is KGHDR and CDR2 is SFDVKD. V was pared by 5 bases and J by 0 bases, with 9 bases between. CDR3 sequence: CATSGAGANTGELFF. The DNA for the CDR3 is TGTGCCACCAGTGGGGCAGGGGCGAACACCGGGGAGCTGTTTTTT.

The chain uses TRBV11-2 and TRBJ2-1; D gene uncertain. Germline CDR1 reads SGHAT; CDR2 reads FQNNGV. Trimming removed 7 bases from V and 7 bases from J, with 11 bases in between. This CDR3 has 12 amino acids. The CDR3 coding sequence is TGTGCCAGCACCCGAGACCAGAATGAGCAGTTCTTC. This encodes CASTRDQNEQFF.

This rearrangement joins TRBV25-1 to TRBJ2-2; TRBD1 matches at 8 bases. The V gene's germline CDR1 is MGHDK and CDR2 SYGVNS. After removal of 7 bases from V and 1 base from J, the junction contained 5 bases not matched to a gene. The CDR3 loop spans 15 amino acids. The CDR3 here is CASKPGTGNTGELFF. The CDR3 DNA is TGTGCCAGCAAACCCGGGACAGGGAACACCGGGGAGCTGTTTTTT. Using reference TRBV25-1 and TRBJ2-2 for the parts outside the CDR3, the full variable domain is EADIYQTPRYLVIGTGKKITLECSQTMGHDKMYWYQQDPGMELHLIHYSYGVNSTEKGDLSSESTVSRIRTEHFPLTLESARPSHTSQYLCASKPGTGNTGELFFGEGSRLTVL.

This clonotype appeared many times. This sequence joins TRBV12-3 or TRBV12-4 and TRBJ2-3; weak D call: TRBD2 (5 bases). CDR3 length: 15 residues. V dropped 3 bases and J dropped 2 bases, with 12 bases sitting between them. The CDR3 DNA is TGTGCCAGCAGTTTTTCCGGACTCCACACAGATACGCAGTATTTT. Translating it yields CASSFSGLHTDTQYF.

The chain employs TRBV2 and TRBJ1-2; 10 nucleotides align to TRBD1. This CDR3 comprises 14 residues. CDR1 SNHLY and CDR2 FYNNEI come from the germline V gene. V dropped 10 bases and J dropped 8; count of bases not matched to a gene: 13. DNA of the CDR3: TGTGCCATCATGACAGGGGGCGCGGTGTTCGGCTACACCTTC. As protein: CAIMTGGAVFGYTF.

The genes are TRBV6-1 and TRBJ2-5, with D perhaps TRBD1 (6 bases). The CDR3 loop spans 14 amino acids. Germline assignment: CDR1 MNHNS and CDR2 SASEGT. V lost 2 bases and J lost 4, with 11 bases in between. This chain's CDR3 is CASSEPGAGETQYF. The DNA of the CDR3 is TGTGCCAGCAGTGAACCAGGGGCGGGAGAGACCCAGTACTTC.

This clonotype was recorded many times. The gene calls are TRBV7-2 and TRBJ1-5, with 7 bases fitting TRBD1. Trimming at V came to 4 bases and at J to 2 bases, leaving 5 bases not matched to a gene. Per germline, CDR1 SGHTA and CDR2 FQGNSA. The CDR3 extends over 15 amino acids. The CDR3 reads CASSSTGLGNQPQHF. Here the CDR3 DNA reads TGTGCCAGCAGCTCGACAGGGTTGGGCAATCAGCCCCAGCATTTT.

This clonotype turned up a few times. This chain connects TRBV24-1 to TRBJ2-2; no firm D call. The V and J ends lost 1 base and 1 base respectively, with 3 bases between them. CDR3 length equals 14 residues. CDR1 and CDR2 from the germline V gene are KGHDR and SFDVKD. The CDR3 loop reads CATSDLRNTGELFF. The DNA for the CDR3 is TGTGCCACCAGTGATTTAAGGAACACCGGGGAGCTGTTTTTT.

This clonotype has only a few counts. J is TRBJ1-2 and V is TRBV24-1; D might be TRBD1 (5 bases). CDR1 and CDR2 (germline): KGHDR, SFDVKD. The CDR3 contains 11 residues. Trimming pared 9 bases from V and 3 bases from J, leaving 7 bases between. The CDR3 region is CATGADYGYTF. The CDR3 region has the DNA TGTGCCACCGGGGCGGACTATGGCTACACCTTC.

The chain is built from TRBV9 and TRBJ2-7; 7 nucleotides align to TRBD2. CDR1 is SGDLS, CDR2 YYNGEE, per germline. The CDR3 is made up of 15 amino acids. Losses at the gene ends were 0 bases for V and 7 bases for J; bases not matched to a gene: 10. The CDR3 nucleotides are TGTGCCAGCAGCGTAGCGTCTAGCGGATACTGGGAGCAGTACTTC. The encoded protein is CASSVASSGYWEQYF.

This rearrangement joins TRBV10-3 to TRBJ2-3, with TRBD2 matching over 15 bases. Trimming at V came to 8 bases and at J to 0 bases, leaving 6 bases not matched to a gene. The germline CDR1 and CDR2 sequences are ENHRY and SYGVKD. The CDR3 contains 17 residues. The CDR3 here is CAISGLAGGTSTDTQYF. The DNA for the CDR3 is TGTGCCATCTCGGGACTAGCGGGGGGCACTAGCACAGATACGCAGTATTTT.

The rearrangement uses TRBV9 and TRBJ2-1; TRBD2 matches 8 bases. Germline V gene data show CDR1 as SGDLS and CDR2 as YYNGEE. The CDR3 is made up of 13 amino acids. The trim removed 0 bases at V and 10 bases at J, leaving 3 bases unmatched. Written as DNA, the CDR3 is TGTGCCAGCAGCGTAGGGACTAGCCAGGAGCAGTTCTTC. This sequence encodes CASSVGTSQEQFF.

This clonotype was recorded at least ten times. This chain joins TRBV12-3 or TRBV12-4 and TRBJ1-1; D uncertain. Trimming stripped 6 bases from V and 5 bases from J, with 13 bases between. This CDR3 is built from 13 residues. CDR3 protein: CASSLRSRTEAFF. CDR3 coding DNA: TGTGCCAGCAGCTTACGATCCCGGACTGAAGCTTTCTTT.

This clonotype was seen many times. The CDR3 nucleotides are TGTGCTAGTGGTTTGGTAATAGGCGGGGGCTCTGGGGTCGAGCAGTACTTC. The encoded protein is CASGLVIGGGSGVEQYF. This rearrangement joins TRBV12-5 to TRBJ2-7; weak D call: TRBD2 (7 bases). Germline lookup yields CDR1 LGHNT and CDR2 FRNRAP. The CDR3 totals 17 residues. Trimming took 0 bases from V and 6 from J, leaving 21 bases between them. Drawing the rest from reference TRBV12-5 and TRBJ2-7, the complete variable domain is DARVTQTPRHKVTEMGQEVTMRCQPILGHNTVFWYRQTMMQGLELLAYFRNRAPLDDSGMPKDRFSAEMPDATLATLKIQPSEPRDSAVYFCASGLVIGGGSGVEQYFGPGTRLTVT.

This clonotype was observed many times. The rearrangement joins TRBV27 to TRBJ1-6; perhaps TRBD1 as D (5 bases). This CDR3 is 13 amino acids long. Germline V gene sequence: CDR1 MNHEY, CDR2 SMNVEV (reference sequence). Trimming took off 3 bases at V and 10 bases at J, with 10 bases between the two ends. CDR3 loop: CASSFGTFSPLHF. CDR3 sequence (DNA): TGTGCCAGCAGTTTCGGGACCTTCTCACCCCTCCACTTT.

Only a few counts were recorded for this clonotype. CDR3: CASSLGASGADYEQYF. The CDR3 region has the DNA TGTGCCAGCAGCTTAGGGGCTAGCGGGGCAGACTACGAGCAGTACTTC. V usage is TRBV7-8 and J usage is TRBJ2-7; 9 positions match TRBD2. V lost 1 base and J lost 3; bases outside the gene matches: 7. Germline values: CDR1 SGHVS, CDR2 FQNEAQ. This CDR3 comprises 16 residues. Full variable domain (outside the CDR3, taken from reference TRBV7-8 and TRBJ2-7): GAGVSQSPRYKVAKRGQDVALRCDPISGHVSLFWYQQALGQGPEFLTYFQNEAQLDKSGLPSDRFFAERPEGSVSTLKIQRTQQEDSAVYLCASSLGASGADYEQYFGPGTRLTVT.